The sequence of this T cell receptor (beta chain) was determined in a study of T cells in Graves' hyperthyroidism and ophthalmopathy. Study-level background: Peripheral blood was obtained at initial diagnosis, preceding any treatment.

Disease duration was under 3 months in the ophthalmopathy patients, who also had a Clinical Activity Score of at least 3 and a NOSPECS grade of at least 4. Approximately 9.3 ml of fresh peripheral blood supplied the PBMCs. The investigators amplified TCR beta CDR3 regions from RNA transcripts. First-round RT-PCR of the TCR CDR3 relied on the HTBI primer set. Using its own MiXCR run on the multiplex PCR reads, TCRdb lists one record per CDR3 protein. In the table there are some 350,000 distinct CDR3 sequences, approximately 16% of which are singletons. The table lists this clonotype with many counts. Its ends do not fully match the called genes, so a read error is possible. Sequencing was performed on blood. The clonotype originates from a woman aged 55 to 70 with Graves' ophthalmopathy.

The chain's CDR3 is CASSLLGAGANVLTF. The CDR3 DNA follows: TGTGCCAGCAGCTTATTGGGAGCCGGGGCCAACGTCCTGACTTTC. V is TRBV28 and J is TRBJ2-6; weak D call: TRBD2 (5 bases). This CDR3 is 15 amino acids long. CDR1 is MDHEN, CDR2 SYDVKM, per germline.